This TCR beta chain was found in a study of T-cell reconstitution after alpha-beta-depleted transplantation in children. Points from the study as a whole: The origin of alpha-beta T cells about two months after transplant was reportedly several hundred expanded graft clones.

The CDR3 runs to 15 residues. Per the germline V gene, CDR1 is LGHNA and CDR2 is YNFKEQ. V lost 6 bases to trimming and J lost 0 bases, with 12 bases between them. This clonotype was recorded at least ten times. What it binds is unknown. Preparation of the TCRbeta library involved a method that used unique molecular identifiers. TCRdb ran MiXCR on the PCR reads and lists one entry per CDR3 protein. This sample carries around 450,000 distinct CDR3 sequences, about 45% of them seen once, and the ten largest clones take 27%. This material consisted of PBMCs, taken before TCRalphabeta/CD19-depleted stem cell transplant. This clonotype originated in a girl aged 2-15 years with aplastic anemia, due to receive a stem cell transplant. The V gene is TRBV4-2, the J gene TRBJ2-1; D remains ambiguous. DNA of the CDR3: TGTGCCAGCAGACCAACCGCTACCTCCTACAATGAGCAGTTCTTC. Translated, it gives CASRPTATSYNEQFF.